This T cell receptor beta chain was identified in a study of chemoradiotherapy in HPV16-positive cancers (dated by TCRdb to 2022 to 2024). As for the study more broadly: Candidate HPV-specific T-cell clones and common TCR motifs were defined by functional T-cell assays performed on cells from a couple of HPV16-positive patients. The study set out to ask whether T-cell immunity against the HPV oncoproteins E6 and E7 changes over the course of chemoradiotherapy and whether that immunity affects survival. The candidate HPV-specific TCRs and motifs were subsequently tracked in TCR repertoires obtained from about 79 patients with HPV-related cancers. General findings and caveats noted by the study authors: In HPV16-positive patients, expansion of HPV-responsive T cells during chemoradiotherapy was found to be associated with improved recurrence-free survival. Expansion of candidate HPV-specific clones and E7-related TCR motifs was observed in the tumor microenvironment during treatment, whereas no such expansion was observed for non-HPV-specific T cells. The survival association was reported for HPV16-positive patients, and the functional definition of HPV-specific T cells was derived from only two HPV16-positive patients.

Because repertoires were sampled repeatedly during chemoradiotherapy, clonal expansion in the tumor microenvironment could be followed. The method was the immunoSEQ multiplex PCR assay. Here the immuneACCESS table is served through TCRdb, limited to in-frame sequences with V and J called. Missing clones are a known gap in these copies; in checked studies unresolved V genes cover under half, and the rest lacks a known reason. Present in this sample are 10,000 or so clones, 80% to 85% of which were seen just once. Approximately 13% of the sample comes from the top ten. For this clone: Its antigen is unknown. Per-base qualities were not stored, and no clone one base away is much larger.

The CDR3 runs 15 residues from the cysteine to the phenylalanine. The only DNA kept is the CDR3, 45 bases in frame from the first base. Taken from the germline V gene, the CDR1 and CDR2 loops are SGDLS and YYNGEE. V gives up 0 bases and J gives up 2 bases, and the segment between their germline ends measures 12 bases. The chain is assembled from TRBV9 and TRBJ2-7; D gene: possibly TRBD1, on 6 matching bases. The sequence was collected from a human donor with HPV-associated anogenital cancer. Sequenced material: tumor tissue, taken from a patient who underwent chemoradiotherapy. This receptor carries the CDR3 CASSVGSGAAYEQYF. DNA sequence: TGTGCCAGCAGCGTAGGGTCAGGGGCGGCCTACGAGCAGTACTTC.